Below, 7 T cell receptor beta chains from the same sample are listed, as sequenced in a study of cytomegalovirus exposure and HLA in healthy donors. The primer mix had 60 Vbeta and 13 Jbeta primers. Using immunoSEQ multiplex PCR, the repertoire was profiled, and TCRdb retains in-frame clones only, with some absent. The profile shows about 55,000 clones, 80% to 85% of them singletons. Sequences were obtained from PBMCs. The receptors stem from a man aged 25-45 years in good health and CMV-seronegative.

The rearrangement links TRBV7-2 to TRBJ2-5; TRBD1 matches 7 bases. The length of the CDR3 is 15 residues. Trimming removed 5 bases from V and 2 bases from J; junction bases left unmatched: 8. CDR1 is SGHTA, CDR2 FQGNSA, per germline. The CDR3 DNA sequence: TGTGCCAGCAGCCCCCAAAGGACAGGTCAAGAGACCCAGTACTTC. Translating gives CASSPQRTGQETQYF.

The CDR3 region is CASSLEGVSSYGYTF. The DNA for the CDR3 is TGCGCCAGCAGCTTGGAAGGGGTGTCCTCCTATGGCTACACCTTC. This chain connects TRBV5-1 to TRBJ1-2, with a weak D call TRBD1 (5 bases). This CDR3 is 15 amino acids long. Deletions cut 0 bases from V and 4 bases from J, with 13 bases between. Germline V lookup: CDR1 SGHRS, CDR2 YFSETQ.

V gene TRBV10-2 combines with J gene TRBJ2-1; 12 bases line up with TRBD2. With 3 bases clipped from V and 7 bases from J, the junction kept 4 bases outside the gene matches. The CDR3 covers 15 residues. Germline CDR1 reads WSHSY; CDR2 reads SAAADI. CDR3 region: CASSDLAGGLNEQFF. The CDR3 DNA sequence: TGCGCCAGCAGTGACCTAGCGGGAGGGTTAAATGAGCAGTTCTTC.

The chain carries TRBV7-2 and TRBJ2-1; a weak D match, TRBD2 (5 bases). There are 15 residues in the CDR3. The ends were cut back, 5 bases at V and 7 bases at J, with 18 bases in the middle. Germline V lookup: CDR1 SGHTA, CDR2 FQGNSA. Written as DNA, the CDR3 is TGTGCCAGCAGCCCGCCCGGGGTCCTTGGGAATGAGCAGTTCTTC. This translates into CASSPPGVLGNEQFF.

The CDR3 nucleotides are TGTGCCAGCAGCTTTCGGGGGGGTTTCTACGAGCAGTACTTC. Residues: CASSFRGGFYEQYF. The chain recombines TRBV11-1 with TRBJ2-7, with 8 positions matching TRBD2. Per the germline V gene, CDR1 is SGHAT and CDR2 is FQDESV (reference sequence). The length of the CDR3 is 14 residues. Trimming cost V 3 bases and J 3 bases; bases outside gene matches: 4.

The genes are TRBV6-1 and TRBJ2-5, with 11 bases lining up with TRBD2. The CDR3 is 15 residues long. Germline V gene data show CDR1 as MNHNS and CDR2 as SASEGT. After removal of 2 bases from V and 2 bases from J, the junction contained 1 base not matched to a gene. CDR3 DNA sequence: TGTGCCAGCAGTGAAATAGCGGGGGGGCAAGAGACCCAGTACTTC. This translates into CASSEIAGGQETQYF.

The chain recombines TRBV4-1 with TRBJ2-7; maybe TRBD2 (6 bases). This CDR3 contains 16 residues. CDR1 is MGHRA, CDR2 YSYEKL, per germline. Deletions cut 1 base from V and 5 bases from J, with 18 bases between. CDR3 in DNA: TGCGCCAGCAGCCAAGGGATAGGCGGGGTCGACGACGAGCAGTACTTC. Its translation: CASSQGIGGVDDEQYF.